The T cell receptor beta chain under discussion was sequenced for a study of cytomegalovirus exposure and HLA in healthy donors. Study results and limitations: Some TCR beta chains (around 180 of them) were listed as cytomegalovirus-associated. A later analysis linked 15,000 to 20,000 TCR beta sequences to HLA alleles at 0.05 false discovery rate.

Looked up from germline, CDR1 is MNHEY and CDR2 is SVGAGI. V was clipped by 8 bases and J by 8 bases; unmatched bases: 4. The CDR3 has 12 amino acids. With 60 Vbeta and 13 Jbeta primers, the PCR was carried out. Only in-frame clones appear in the TCRdb table, and some are missing; sequencing was by immunoSEQ multiplex PCR. The table has about 72,000 clones, more than 75% seen once; the top ten hold 1.5% to 2%. To note about this clone: Its antigen is still unknown.

The sequence was obtained from a man aged 18 to 30 in good health and CMV-seronegative. The sequenced sample was PBMCs. The rearrangement joins TRBV6-5 to TRBJ1-4; the match to TRBD1 covers 8 bases. CDR3 residues: CASRGQGEKLFF. CDR3 nucleotides: TGTGCCAGCCGCGGACAGGGCGAAAAACTGTTTTTT.